A few counts support the clone carrying this TCR beta chain. What it binds is unknown. These data belong to a study of beta chain features in type 1 diabetes. Across the study: Sorted cells, 107,917,701 in number, were examined across all samples. General study results and limits: Type 1 diabetes patients had TCRB CDR3s that were shorter (moderately but significantly so) in all four CD4+ subsets. PCR could preferentially amplify shorter templates, alike in patients and controls.

Germline CDR1 is SGHRS and CDR2 is YFSETQ. The CDR3 covers 15 residues. The V and J ends lost 3 bases and 2 bases respectively, with 13 bases between them. Investigators reverse transcribed all isolated RNA, so they sequenced expressed TCRB transcripts. Method: immunoSEQ multiplex PCR; TCRdb's copy keeps in-frame clones and lacks some. The table has about 160,000 clones, approximately 7.8% seen once. The chain uses TRBV5-1 and TRBJ2-3; D remains ambiguous. The TCR sequence derives from a woman aged 40 to 55 with type 1 diabetes. Sequencing used central memory CD4+ T cells from blood. In nucleotides, the CDR3 is TGCGCCAGCAGCTCATATGGTACTTCCACAGATACGCAGTATTTT. This gives the protein CASSSYGTSTDTQYF.